This section outlines one T cell receptor (beta chain) sequence together with its context. The source of the sample is a study of lymphopenia after photon versus proton radiotherapy. Using immunoSEQ multiplex PCR, the repertoire was profiled, and TCRdb retains in-frame clones only, with some absent. The sample records around 64,000 clones, around 87% being singletons. Germline-derived CDR1 and CDR2 are SNHLY and FYNNEI. The V segment lost 1 base and the J segment 3 bases; nucleotides outside the gene matches: 0. This CDR3 has 14 amino acids. This TCR came from a man aged 80 or over with esophageal cancer. The chain carries TRBV2 and TRBJ2-7; 10 bases are a match to TRBD2. Sequencing used peripheral blood, obtained from a patient treated with proton-based radiotherapy. DNA for the CDR3: TGTGCCAGCAGTGAAGGGACTAGCGGCTACGAGCAGTACTTC. This sequence encodes CASSEGTSGYEQYF. The variable domain in full, with the rest retrieved from reference TRBV2 and TRBJ2-7, is EPEVTQTPSHQVTQMGQEVILRCVPISNHLYFYWYRQILGQKVEFLVSFYNNEISEKSEIFDDQFSVERPDGSNFTLKIRSTKLEDSAMYFCASSEGTSGYEQYFGPGTRLTVT.